The 5 T cell receptor beta chains listed next were all sequenced from one sample in a study of T cell responses to AZD1222 COVID-19 vaccine. TCRdb keeps only in-frame clones here, not all; method: immunoSEQ multiplex PCR. The data hold 100,000 to 130,000 clones, with roughly 87% observed a single time. The sequencing used peripheral blood, collected on day 0 of AZD1222 vaccination. These receptors came from an adult in good health.

J is TRBJ2-7 and V is TRBV9; D perhaps matches TRBD2 (6 bases). Germline lookup yields CDR1 SGDLS and CDR2 YYNGEE. The ends were cut back, 0 bases at V and 5 bases at J, with 9 bases in the middle. The CDR3 totals 13 residues. The DNA of the CDR3 is TGTGCCAGCAGCGTAGCGGGAGTCAACGAGCAGTACTTC. It codes for CASSVAGVNEQYF.

In its sample, this clone was seen once. CDR3 coding DNA: TGTGCCAGTAACCACAGGGGGAAGGACACTGAAGCTTTCTTT. It is translated as CASNHRGKDTEAFF. V gene TRBV19 combines with J gene TRBJ1-1; TRBD1 aligns across 8 bases. The CDR3 has 14 residues. Germline loops: CDR1 LNHDA, CDR2 SQIVND (reference sequence). V trimming: 7 bases; J trimming: 3 bases; junction bases outside the gene matches: 7.

V usage is TRBV7-6 and J usage is TRBJ1-3, with 10 bases aligning to TRBD1. Germline trimming cut 3 bases from V and 4 bases from J; bases unmatched to any gene: 9. The CDR3 has 17 amino acids. Germline lookup yields CDR1 SGHVS and CDR2 FNYEAQ. The CDR3, as DNA: TGTGCCAGCAGCTTGACAGGGACAGGGGTGGGAGGAAACACCATATATTTT. Its protein is CASSLTGTGVGGNTIYF. Full variable domain (remainder filled in from reference TRBV7-6 and TRBJ1-3): GAGVSQSPRYKVTKRGQDVALRCDPISGHVSLYWYRQALGQGPEFLTYFNYEAQQDKSGLPNDRFSAERPEGSISTLTIQRTEQRDSAMYRCASSLTGTGVGGNTIYFGEGSWLTVV.

The V call is TRBV2, the J call TRBJ2-5; D is unresolved. CDR3 length equals 13 residues. The V end lost 7 bases, the J end lost 0 bases, and 9 bases lay between the germline ends. CDR1 and CDR2 from the germline V gene are SNHLY and FYNNEI. CDR3 region: CASKAGHQETQYF. In DNA form, the CDR3 reads TGTGCCAGCAAAGCCGGACACCAAGAGACCCAGTACTTC.

The chain carries TRBV19 and TRBJ2-1, with 7 nucleotides matching TRBD2. This CDR3 spans 14 amino acids. V was pared by 8 bases and J by 1 base, with 5 bases of the junction left unmatched. CDR1 is LNHDA and CDR2 is SQIVND in the germline V gene (reference sequence). The CDR3 DNA reads as TGTGCCAGTGGGAGCGGGACTTCCTACAATGAGCAGTTCTTC. Translation: CASGSGTSYNEQFF.